This T cell receptor beta chain was found in a study of early T cells in non-severe SARS-CoV-2 infection. Between the trimmed V and J ends, which lost 0 bases and 1 base, there was a span of 4 bases. The CDR3 spans 14 residues. Per germline, CDR1 GTSNPN and CDR2 SVGIG (reference sequence). The table lists this clonotype with many counts. TCRdb reanalysed the 5' RACE reads using MiXCR and keeps one entry per CDR3 protein. The sample includes fewer than 60,000 distinct CDR3 sequences, almost 9.5% of them seen just once. Input material: whole blood. This receptor was identified in an adult who was a healthcare worker with PCR-confirmed SARS-CoV-2 infection or an uninfected control (not recorded which). This chain joins TRBV30 and TRBJ2-6; D unresolved. The chain's CDR3 is CAWSVGSGANVLTF. CDR3 bases: TGTGCCTGGAGTGTAGGTTCTGGGGCCAACGTCCTGACTTTC.